This T cell receptor beta chain was recovered during a study of blood T cell repertoires in COVID-19. Study in general: Donors in the United States, Italy and Spain gave samples during acute or convalescent COVID-19. From T cells, B-cell-depleted T cells, or PBMCs came the material, which was cDNA or gDNA.

In the study's own analysis: Amplification with reference gene primers provided the estimates of nucleated cell counts. TCRdb's table, derived via immunoSEQ multiplex PCR, lists solely in-frame clones and lacks some. D and trimming were read from the DNA, whereas the V and J calls and clone size are those reported in that table. The table includes 310,000 or so clones, over 80% detected once. This CDR3 contains 19 residues. Looked up from germline, CDR1 is MNHEY and CDR2 is SMNVEV (reference sequence). Unmatched junction bases numbered 13, after V lost 5 bases and J lost 1 base. Seattle researchers signed up patients amid active infection and tracked them longitudinally.

The sequence came from a man aged 30 to 45 with COVID-19, enrolled during active disease. Sequencing was performed on peripheral blood. The V call is TRBV27, the J call TRBJ2-1; 11 bases map to TRBD2. The DNA for the CDR3 is TGTGCCAGCAGTCGGATTGCTAGCGGGGGGTTTGGGTCCTACAATGAGCAGTTCTTC. Its translation: CASSRIASGGFGSYNEQFF.